What follows is one T cell receptor (beta chain) and its context. The source of the sample is a study of T cells after yellow fever vaccination. This CDR3 contains 16 residues. V lost 0 bases and J lost 5; bases outside the gene matches: 7. The germline V gene has CDR1 MGHRA and CDR2 YSYEKL. A single record per CDR3 protein comes from TCRdb applying MiXCR to the 5' RACE reads. The sample has about 580,000 distinct CDR3 sequences; about a sixth are singletons. Sequencing was performed on PBMCs, taken 5 days after the first yellow fever vaccination. The chain uses TRBV4-1 and TRBJ2-1; 7 nucleotides agree with TRBD2. This clonotype originated in a young man who received the YFV17D yellow fever vaccine. DNA of the CDR3: TGCGCCAGCAGCCAAGATCGAGCGGGGTTAAACAATGAGCAGTTCTTC. Its protein product is CASSQDRAGLNNEQFF.